Sequencing of this T cell receptor (beta chain) was carried out in a study of shared clonotypes between healthy human individuals. The protocol was immunoSEQ multiplex PCR, while the TCRdb copy is restricted to in-frame clones and leaves out a portion. The data show approximately 1.5 million clones, just under 99% seen once. Deletions cut 3 bases from V and 2 bases from J, with 13 bases between. CDR1 and CDR2 from the germline V gene are KGHSH and LQKENI. The length of the CDR3 is 15 residues. The rearrangement links TRBV18 to TRBJ1-1; tentatively, D is TRBD1 (6 bases). The clonotype was recovered from a man aged 25-40 years in good health. The sample consisted of naive CD4+ T cells sorted from blood. Indicated subset: CD45RA+ positively selected. Here the CDR3 DNA reads TGTGCCAGCTCACCGTCAGGGGAGGGAAACACTGAAGCTTTCTTT. Translating gives CASSPSGEGNTEAFF.